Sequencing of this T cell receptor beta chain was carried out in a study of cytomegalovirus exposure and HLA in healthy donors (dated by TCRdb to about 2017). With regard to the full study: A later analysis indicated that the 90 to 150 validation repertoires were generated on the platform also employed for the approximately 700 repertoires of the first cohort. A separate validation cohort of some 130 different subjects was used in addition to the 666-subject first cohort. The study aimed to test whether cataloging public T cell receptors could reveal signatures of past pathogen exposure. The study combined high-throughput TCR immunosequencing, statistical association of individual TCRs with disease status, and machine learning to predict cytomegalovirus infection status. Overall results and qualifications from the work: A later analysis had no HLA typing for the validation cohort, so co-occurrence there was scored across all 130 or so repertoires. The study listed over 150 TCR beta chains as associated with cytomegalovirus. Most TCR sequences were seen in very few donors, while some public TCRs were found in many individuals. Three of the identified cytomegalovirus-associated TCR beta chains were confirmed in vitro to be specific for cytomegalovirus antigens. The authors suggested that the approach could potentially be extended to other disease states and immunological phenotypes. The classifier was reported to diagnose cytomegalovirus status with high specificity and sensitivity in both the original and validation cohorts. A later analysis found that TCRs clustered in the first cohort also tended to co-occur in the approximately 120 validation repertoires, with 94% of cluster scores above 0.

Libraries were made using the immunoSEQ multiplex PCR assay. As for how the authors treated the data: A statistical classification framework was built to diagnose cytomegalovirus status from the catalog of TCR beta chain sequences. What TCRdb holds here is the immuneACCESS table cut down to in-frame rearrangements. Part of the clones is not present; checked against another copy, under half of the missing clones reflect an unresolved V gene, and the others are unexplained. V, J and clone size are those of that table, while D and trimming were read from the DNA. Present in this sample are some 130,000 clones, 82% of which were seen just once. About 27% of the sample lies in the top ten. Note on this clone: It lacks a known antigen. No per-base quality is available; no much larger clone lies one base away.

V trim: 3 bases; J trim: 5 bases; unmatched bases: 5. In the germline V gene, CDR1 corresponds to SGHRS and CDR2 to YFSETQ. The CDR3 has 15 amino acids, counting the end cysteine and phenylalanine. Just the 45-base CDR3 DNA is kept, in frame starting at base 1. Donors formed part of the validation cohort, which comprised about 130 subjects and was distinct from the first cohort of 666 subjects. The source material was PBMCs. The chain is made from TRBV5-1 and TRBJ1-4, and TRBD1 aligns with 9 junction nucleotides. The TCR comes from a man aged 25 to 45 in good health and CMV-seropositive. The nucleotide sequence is TGCGCCAGCAGCTCCGGGACAGGGCAAAATGAAAAACTGTTTTTT. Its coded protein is CASSSGTGQNEKLFF.